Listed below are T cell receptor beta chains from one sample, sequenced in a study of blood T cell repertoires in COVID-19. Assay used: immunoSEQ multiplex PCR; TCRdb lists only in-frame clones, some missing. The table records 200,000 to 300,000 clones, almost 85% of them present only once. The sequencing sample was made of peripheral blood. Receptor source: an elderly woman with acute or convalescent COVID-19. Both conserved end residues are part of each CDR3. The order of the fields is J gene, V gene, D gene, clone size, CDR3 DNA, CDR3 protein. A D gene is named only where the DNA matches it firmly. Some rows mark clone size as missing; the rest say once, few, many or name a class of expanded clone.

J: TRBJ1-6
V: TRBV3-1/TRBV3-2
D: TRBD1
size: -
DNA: TGTGCCAGCAGAAGGACAGGAGATTATAATTCACCCCTCCACTTT
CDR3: CASRRTGDYNSPLHF

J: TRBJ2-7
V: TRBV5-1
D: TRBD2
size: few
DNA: TGCGCCAGCAGTCGGGTTAGCGGGAGTCAATACGAGCAGTACTTC
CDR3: CASSRVSGSQYEQYF

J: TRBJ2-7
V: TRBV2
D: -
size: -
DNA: TGTGCCAGCAGGGGGCAGGGTATCTCCTACGAGCAGTACTTC
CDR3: CASRGQGISYEQYF

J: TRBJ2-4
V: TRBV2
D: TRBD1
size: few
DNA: TGTGCCAGCAGTGAAGGGTGGGACAGGGCCTCAGGGTACTTC
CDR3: CASSEGWDRASGYF

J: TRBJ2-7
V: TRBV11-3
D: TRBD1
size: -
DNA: TGTGCCAGCAGCTTAGGACAGGGTGGTTTCCAGTACTTC
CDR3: CASSLGQGGFQYF

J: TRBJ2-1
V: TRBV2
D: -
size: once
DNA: TGTGCCAGCAAAGGGTTGGGGGGTTCCACCTACAATGAGCAGTTCTTC
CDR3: CASKGLGGSTYNEQFF

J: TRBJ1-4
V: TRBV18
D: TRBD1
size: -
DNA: TGTGCCAGCTCACCGGGACAGGGTGTTCATGAAAAACTGTTTTTT
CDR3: CASSPGQGVHEKLFF

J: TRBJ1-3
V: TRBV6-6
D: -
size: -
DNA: TGTGCCAGCAGACCTTCGGCGGGCAGCTCTGGAAACACCATATATTTT
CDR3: CASRPSAGSSGNTIYF

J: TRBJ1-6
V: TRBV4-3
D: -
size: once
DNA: TGCGCCAGCAGCCAAAAGGGGCAGAAAAATTCACCCCTCCACTTT
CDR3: CASSQKGQKNSPLHF

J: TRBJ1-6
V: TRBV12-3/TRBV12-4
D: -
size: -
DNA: TGTGCCAGCAGCCCTGACTTATCACCCCTCCACTTT
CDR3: CASSPDLSPLHF

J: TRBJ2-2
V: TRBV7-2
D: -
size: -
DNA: TGTGCCAGCAGCTTAGGTAGCGGAAGCACCGGGGAGCTGTTTTTT
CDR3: CASSLGSGSTGELFF

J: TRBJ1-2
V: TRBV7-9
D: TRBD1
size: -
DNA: TGTGCCAGCAGCTACAGGGGCTCGGGCTACACCTTC
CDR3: CASSYRGSGYTF

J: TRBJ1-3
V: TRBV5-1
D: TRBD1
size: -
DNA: TGCGCCAGCAGCTTGCCCAAGACAGGGACTGGAAACACCATATATTTT
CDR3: CASSLPKTGTGNTIYF

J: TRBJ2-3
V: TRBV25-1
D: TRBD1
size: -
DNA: TGTGCCAGCAGGACAGGGGGCAAAGATACGCAGTATTTT
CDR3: CASRTGGKDTQYF

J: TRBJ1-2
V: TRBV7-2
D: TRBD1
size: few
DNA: TGTGCCAGCAGCTCCAATACAGGGGGCGAGTATGGCTACACCTTC
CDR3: CASSSNTGGEYGYTF

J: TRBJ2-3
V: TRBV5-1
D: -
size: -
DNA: TGCGCCAGCAGCTTGGCGGGGAAGGATGCAGATACGCAGTATTTT
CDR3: CASSLAGKDADTQYF

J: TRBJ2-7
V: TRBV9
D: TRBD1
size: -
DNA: TGTGCCAGCACCGAAACCCCCGGGACAGGGGACGAGCAGTACTTC
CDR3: CASTETPGTGDEQYF

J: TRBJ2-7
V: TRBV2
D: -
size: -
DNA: TGTGCCAGCAGTGAATGGTCGGGGGAGCAGTACTTC
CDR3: CASSEWSGEQYF

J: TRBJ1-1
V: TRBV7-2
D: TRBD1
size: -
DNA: TGTGCCAGCAGCTTAAGGCAGGGGGCGGGGTTGGCTGAAGCTTTCTTT
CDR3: CASSLRQGAGLAEAFF

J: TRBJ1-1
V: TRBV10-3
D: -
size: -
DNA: TGTGCCATCAGATCCCAGGATGAAGCTTTCTTT
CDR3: CAIRSQDEAFF

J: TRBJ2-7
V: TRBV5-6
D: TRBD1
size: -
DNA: TGTGCCAGCAGCCGGACAGGGTCAATGAGCTACGAGCAGTACTTC
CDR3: CASSRTGSMSYEQYF

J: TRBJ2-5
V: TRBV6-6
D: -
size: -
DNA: TGTGCCAGCAGTTACAGTCAGGTCCAAGAGACCCAGTACTTC
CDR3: CASSYSQVQETQYF

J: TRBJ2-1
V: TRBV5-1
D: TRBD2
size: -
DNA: TGCGCCAGCAGCTCACTAGCGGGAGTGTACAATGAGCAGTTCTTC
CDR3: CASSSLAGVYNEQFF

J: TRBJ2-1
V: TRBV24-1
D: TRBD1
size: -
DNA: TGTGCCACCAGAGGGACAGTTAACGACAATGAGCAGTTCTTC
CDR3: CATRGTVNDNEQFF

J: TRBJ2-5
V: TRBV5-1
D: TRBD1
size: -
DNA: TGCGCCAGCAGCCTTGGGGACAGGGACCTTAGTGAGACCCAGTACTTC
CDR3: CASSLGDRDLSETQYF

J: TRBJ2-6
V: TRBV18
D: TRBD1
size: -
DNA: TGTGCCAGCTCACCAGTCGACAGGGCGCTGTATGCTGGGGCCAACGTCCTGACTTTC
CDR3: CASSPVDRALYAGANVLTF

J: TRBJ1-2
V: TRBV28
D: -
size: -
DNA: TGTGCCAGCAGTTTACCGCGGAGTTGGTACTATGGCTACACCTTC
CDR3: CASSLPRSWYYGYTF

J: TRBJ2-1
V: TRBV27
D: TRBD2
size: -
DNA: TGTGCCAGCAGCCCCGGGACTAGCGGCTACAATGAGCAGTTCTTC
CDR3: CASSPGTSGYNEQFF

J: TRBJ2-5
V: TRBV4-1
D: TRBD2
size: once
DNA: TGCGCCAGCAGCCAAACTAGCGGGGCGTATTCCCAAGAGACCCAGTACTTC
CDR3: CASSQTSGAYSQETQYF

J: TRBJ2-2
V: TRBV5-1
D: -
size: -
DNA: TGCGCCAGCAGCTTGGAGTTGGGGCGCGGAGCCGGGGAGCTGTTTTTT
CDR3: CASSLELGRGAGELFF

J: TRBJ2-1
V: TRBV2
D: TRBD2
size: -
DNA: TGTGCCAGCCGTCGTTCAGCGGGGGCCTACAATGAGCAGTTCTTC
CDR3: CASRRSAGAYNEQFF

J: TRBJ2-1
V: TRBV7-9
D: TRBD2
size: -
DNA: TGTGCCAGCAGCTTCGAGGCTAGCGGTAGCCCCTCCTACAATGAGCAGTTCTTC
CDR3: CASSFEASGSPSYNEQFF

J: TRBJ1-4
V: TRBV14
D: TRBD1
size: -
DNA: TGTGCCAGCACACAATGGGTGGGACAGGGGAATGAAAAACTGTTTTTT
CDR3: CASTQWVGQGNEKLFF

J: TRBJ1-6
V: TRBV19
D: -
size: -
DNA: TGTGCCAGTAGTGGAAACGACAAAATCAATTCACCCCTCCACTTT
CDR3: CASSGNDKINSPLHF

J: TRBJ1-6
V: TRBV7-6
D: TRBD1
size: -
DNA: TGTGCCAGCAGCACAGGACAGGCCGTAAATTCACCCCTCCACTTT
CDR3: CASSTGQAVNSPLHF

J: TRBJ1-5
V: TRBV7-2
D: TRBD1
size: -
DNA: TGTGCCAGCAGCGCGTCCACAGGGGCCCAGGGCAATCAGCCCCAGCATTTT
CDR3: CASSASTGAQGNQPQHF

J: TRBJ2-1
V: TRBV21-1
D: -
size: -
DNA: TGTGCCAGCACCGGGCGGACAGGGAGCGATGAGCAGTTCTTC
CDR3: CASTGRTGSDEQFF

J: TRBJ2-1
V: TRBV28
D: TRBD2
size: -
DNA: TGTGCCAGCAGGGAGGAGCGGGACTACCACAATGAGCAGTTCTTC
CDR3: CASREERDYHNEQFF

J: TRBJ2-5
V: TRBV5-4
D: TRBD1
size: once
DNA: TGTGCCAGCAGCTTCAAGGGGGCGGGAGAGACCCAGTACTTC
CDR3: CASSFKGAGETQYF

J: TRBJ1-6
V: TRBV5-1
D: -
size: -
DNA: TGCGCCAGCGGAGAGGACCCAGGGTCCGCTTCACCCCTCCACTTT
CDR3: CASGEDPGSASPLHF

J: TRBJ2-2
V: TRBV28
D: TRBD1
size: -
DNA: TGTGCCAGCATAGACAGGGCCACCGGGGAGCTGTTTTTT
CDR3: CASIDRATGELFF

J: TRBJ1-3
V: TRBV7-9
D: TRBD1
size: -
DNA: TGTGCCAGCAGCTTGGGTTGGGACAGCTCTGGAAACACCATATATTTT
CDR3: CASSLGWDSSGNTIYF

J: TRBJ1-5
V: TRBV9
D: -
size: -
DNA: TGTGCCAGCAGCGTAGATGGAGGCATCGGTCAGCCCCAGCATTTT
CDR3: CASSVDGGIGQPQHF

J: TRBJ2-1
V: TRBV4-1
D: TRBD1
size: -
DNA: TGCGCCAGCAGCCAAGGGGACGGGACAGACTACAATGAGCAGTTCTTC
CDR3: CASSQGDGTDYNEQFF

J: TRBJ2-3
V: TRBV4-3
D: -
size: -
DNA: TGCGCCAGCAGCCAAACGCGCGGAGGTACCACAGATACGCAGTATTTT
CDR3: CASSQTRGGTTDTQYF

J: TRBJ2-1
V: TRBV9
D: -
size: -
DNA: TGTGCCAGCAGCGTAGGATCTAGGGCGGGGGCGAATGAGCAGTTCTTC
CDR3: CASSVGSRAGANEQFF

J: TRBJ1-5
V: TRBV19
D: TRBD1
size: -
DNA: TGTGCCAGTAGTTCTAGAGGGACAGTCAATCAGCCCCAGCATTTT
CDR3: CASSSRGTVNQPQHF

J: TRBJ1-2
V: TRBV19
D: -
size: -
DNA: TGTGCCAGTAGTATCCAGGGGCTATCCCATGGCTACACCTTC
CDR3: CASSIQGLSHGYTF

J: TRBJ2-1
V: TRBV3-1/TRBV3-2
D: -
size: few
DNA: TGTGCCAGCAGCCAAGGGCGGAGCTCCTACAATGAGCAGTTCTTC
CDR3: CASSQGRSSYNEQFF

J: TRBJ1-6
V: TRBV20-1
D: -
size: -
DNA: TGCAGTGCTAGTATCCCAGGCTTAGGATCACCCCTCCACTTT
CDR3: CSASIPGLGSPLHF

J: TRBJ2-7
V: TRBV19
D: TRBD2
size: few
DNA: TGTGCCAGTAGTACGGGACTAGCGGGGGGCTACGAGCAGTACTTC
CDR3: CASSTGLAGGYEQYF

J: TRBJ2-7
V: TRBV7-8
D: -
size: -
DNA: TGTGCCAGCAGCTTACTTCTAGTCGGCGAGCAGTACTTC
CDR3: CASSLLLVGEQYF

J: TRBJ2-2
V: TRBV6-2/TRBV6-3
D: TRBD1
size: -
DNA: TGTGCCAGCAGTCGACAGGGGGCGAACACCGGGGAGCTGTTTTTT
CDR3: CASSRQGANTGELFF

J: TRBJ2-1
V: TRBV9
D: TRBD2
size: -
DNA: TGTGCCAGCAGCGTAGGTAGGCTGACTAGCGGGGGGTACAATGAGCAGTTCTTC
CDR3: CASSVGRLTSGGYNEQFF

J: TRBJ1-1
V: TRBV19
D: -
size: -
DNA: TGTGCCAGTATGCGAGGGCAGATGAACACTGAAGCTTTCTTT
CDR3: CASMRGQMNTEAFF

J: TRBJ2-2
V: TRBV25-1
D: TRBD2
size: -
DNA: TGTGCCAGCAGAAGCGGGGTAGGAACCGGGGAGCTGTTTTTT
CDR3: CASRSGVGTGELFF

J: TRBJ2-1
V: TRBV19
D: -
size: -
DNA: TGTGCCAGTAGTCCTAGACGAAATGAGCAGTTCTTC
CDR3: CASSPRRNEQFF